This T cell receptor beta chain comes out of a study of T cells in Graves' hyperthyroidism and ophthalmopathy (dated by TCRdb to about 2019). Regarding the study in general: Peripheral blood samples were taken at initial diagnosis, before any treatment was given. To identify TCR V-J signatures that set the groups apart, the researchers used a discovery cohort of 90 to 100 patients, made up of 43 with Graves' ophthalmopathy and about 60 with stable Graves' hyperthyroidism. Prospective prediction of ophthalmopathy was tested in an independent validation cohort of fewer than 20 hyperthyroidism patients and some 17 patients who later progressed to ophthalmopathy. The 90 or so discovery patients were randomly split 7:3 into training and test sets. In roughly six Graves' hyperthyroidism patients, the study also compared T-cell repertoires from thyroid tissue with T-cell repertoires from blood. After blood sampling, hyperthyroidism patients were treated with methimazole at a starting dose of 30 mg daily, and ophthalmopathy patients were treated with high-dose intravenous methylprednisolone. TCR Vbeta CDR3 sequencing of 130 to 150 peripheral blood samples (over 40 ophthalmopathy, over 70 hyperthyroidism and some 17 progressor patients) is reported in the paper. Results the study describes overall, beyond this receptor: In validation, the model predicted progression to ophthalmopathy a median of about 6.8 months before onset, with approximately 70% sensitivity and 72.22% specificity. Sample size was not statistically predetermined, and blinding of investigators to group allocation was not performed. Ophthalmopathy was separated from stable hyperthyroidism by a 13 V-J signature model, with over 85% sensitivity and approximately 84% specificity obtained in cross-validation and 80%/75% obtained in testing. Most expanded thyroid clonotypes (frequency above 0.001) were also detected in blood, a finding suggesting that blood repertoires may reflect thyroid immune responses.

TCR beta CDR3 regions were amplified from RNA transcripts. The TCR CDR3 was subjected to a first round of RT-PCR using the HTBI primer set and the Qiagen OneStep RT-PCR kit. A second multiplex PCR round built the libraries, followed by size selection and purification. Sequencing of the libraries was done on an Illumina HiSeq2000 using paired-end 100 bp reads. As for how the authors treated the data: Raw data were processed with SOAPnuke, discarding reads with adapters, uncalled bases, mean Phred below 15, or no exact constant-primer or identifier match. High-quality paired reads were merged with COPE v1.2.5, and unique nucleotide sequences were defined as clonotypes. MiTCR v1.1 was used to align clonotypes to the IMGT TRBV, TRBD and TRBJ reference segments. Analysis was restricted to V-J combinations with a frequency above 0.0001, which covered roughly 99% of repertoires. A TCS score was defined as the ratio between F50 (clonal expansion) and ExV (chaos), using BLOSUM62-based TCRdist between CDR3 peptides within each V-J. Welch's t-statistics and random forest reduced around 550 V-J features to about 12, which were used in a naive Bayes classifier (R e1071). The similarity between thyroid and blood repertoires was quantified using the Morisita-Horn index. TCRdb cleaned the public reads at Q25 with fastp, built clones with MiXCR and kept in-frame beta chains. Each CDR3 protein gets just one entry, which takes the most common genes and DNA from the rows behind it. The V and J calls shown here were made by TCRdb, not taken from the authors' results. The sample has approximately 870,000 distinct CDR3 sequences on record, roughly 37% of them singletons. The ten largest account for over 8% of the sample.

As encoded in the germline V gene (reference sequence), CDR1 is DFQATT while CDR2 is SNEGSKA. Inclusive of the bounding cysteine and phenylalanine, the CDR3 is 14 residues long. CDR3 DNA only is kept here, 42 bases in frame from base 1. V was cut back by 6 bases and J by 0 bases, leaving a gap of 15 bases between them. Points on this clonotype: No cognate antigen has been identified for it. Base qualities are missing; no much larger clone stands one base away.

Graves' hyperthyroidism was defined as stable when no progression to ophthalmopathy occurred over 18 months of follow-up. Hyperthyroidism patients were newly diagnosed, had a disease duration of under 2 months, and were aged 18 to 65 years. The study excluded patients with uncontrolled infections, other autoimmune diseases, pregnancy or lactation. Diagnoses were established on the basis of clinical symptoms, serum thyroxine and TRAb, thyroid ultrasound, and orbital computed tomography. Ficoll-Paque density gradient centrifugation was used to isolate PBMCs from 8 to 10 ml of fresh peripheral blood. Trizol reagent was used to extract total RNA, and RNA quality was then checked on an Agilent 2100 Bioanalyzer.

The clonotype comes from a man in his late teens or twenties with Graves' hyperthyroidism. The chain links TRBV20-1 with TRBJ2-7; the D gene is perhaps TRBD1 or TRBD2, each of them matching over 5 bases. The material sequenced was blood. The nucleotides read TGCAGTGCCCTCTTGGGGGAGAACTCCTACGAGCAGTACTTC. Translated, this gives CSALLGENSYEQYF.